The entry below gives a single T cell receptor beta chain sequence along with its context. This clone showed up just once. The antigen it recognizes is unknown. No quality values exist for individual bases; no much larger clone is one base distant. The cohort consisted of 600 to 750 healthy bone marrow donors. At the time of sampling, all cohort members were nominally healthy, though unrecorded immune exposures were likely present. The donor was CMV seropositive and was included in the group of around 300 seropositive cohort members. A peripheral blood sample was provided by each donor, and peripheral blood mononuclear cells were used for TCR beta sequencing. The Qiagen DNeasy Blood Extraction Kit was used to extract genomic DNA from the blood cell samples. This sample is part of a study of cytomegalovirus exposure and HLA in healthy donors (dated by TCRdb to about 2017). Some background on the complete study: An earlier analysis of several hundred of the donors reported roughly 300 Gb of sequence data and 117 million unique TCR beta sequences from about 180 million T cells. An early release that covered fewer than 750 HLA-typed donors contained 250 to 350 gigabases of sequencing data and tens of millions of unique TCR sequences. Of the approximately 370 genotyped donors, 65% to 90% were placed in the genetic ancestry cluster associated with self-reported Caucasian donors. The study aimed to test whether signatures of past pathogen exposure could be identified by cataloging public T cell receptors. Using immunosequencing, the study profiled T cell repertoires from fewer than 700 subjects and related those repertoires to cytomegalovirus serostatus. Along with the approximately 600-subject first cohort, a separate validation cohort of around 110 different subjects was used. To predict cytomegalovirus infection status, the study brought together high-throughput TCR immunosequencing, statistical association of individual TCRs with disease status, and machine learning. To study patterns of TCR occurrence, a later analysis re-analyzed previously published TCR beta repertoires from around 700 donors and added high-resolution HLA genotyping. The later analysis used no new phenotypic data to find candidate immune exposures, relying instead on TCR beta sequences and their occurrence across donors. An earlier analysis of 587 of the donors used high-throughput TCR beta sequencing to judge whether each TCR beta V gene segment behaved as functional or pseudogenic. Alongside the repertoire data, information on donor age, sex, ethnicity and CMV serostatus was compiled. In a later genetic analysis, genome-wide SNP genotypes for about 65% of the roughly 700 donors were used, and that subset was treated as a discovery cohort. Every discovery cohort repertoire had been produced on one sequencing platform. Class I and class II HLA loci were covered by the typing at four-digit resolution. The number of typed donors differed by locus: 629-630 for A, B, C, DRB1 and DQB1; about 520 for DQA1; roughly 600 for DPA1; and some 450 for DPB1. Because of strong linkage in the cohort, roughly five DR-DQ haplotypes were treated as single units for association and clustering. On average, 235,054 unique TCR beta nucleotide sequences were sequenced per donor among roughly 430 genotyped donors of the cohort, with approximately 18% of those sequences being non-productive.

Study-wide findings and limitations: This cohort had only TCR beta chains sequenced, and the lack of alpha or paired-chain data limited which features could be detected. Broadly in line with IMGT annotations, most TCR beta V segments showed up in productive rearrangements about 87% or about 30% of the time in an earlier analysis of several hundred of the donors. In vitro tests confirmed that a few of the cytomegalovirus-associated TCR beta chains recognize cytomegalovirus antigens. An association between a missense DCLRE1C variant and V-gene and J-gene trimming of TCR beta chains was found in a later genetic analysis and replicated in an independent cohort. According to a later analysis, most CMV-associated TCR beta chains appeared to be HLA-restricted, and the HLA associations seemed to be driven largely by CMV exposure. Presence/absence analyses assumed roughly uniform sequencing depth across donors, an assumption that may not hold. Because HLA typing was missing for some donors at each locus, association tests included only the typed subset. In both the original and validation cohorts, the classifier was reported to diagnose cytomegalovirus status with high specificity and sensitivity. According to a later genetic analysis, donors in an Asian-associated ancestry cluster had fewer N-insertions in productive TCRs than the approximately 630-donor mean. Most TCR sequences were observed very rarely across donors, whereas some public TCRs were present in many individuals. Correlated functional status among segregating V segments might be attributable to linkage disequilibrium, but an unknown experimental factor could not be ruled out. Assigning TCR associations to individual alleles was difficult when HLA alleles, especially DR and DQ, strongly co-occurred. A total of roughly 160 TCR beta chains were listed by the study as associated with cytomegalovirus. Because counts were too low, about 18 rarely observed V segments, including chromosome 9 orphons, were left out of the earlier analysis of 500 to 650 of the donors. A later analysis found that TCR association rates varied across HLA loci, with DRB1 alleles showing the most associated TCRs and HLA-C alleles the fewest. According to the authors, the approach could potentially be generalized to other disease states and immunological phenotypes. In a later analysis, about 16,000 TCR beta sequences were associated with specific HLA alleles at a false discovery rate of 0.05. A cluster of highly shared sequence variants was judged likely to be a technical artifact of the sequencing pipeline. Compared with equally common non-associated chains, HLA-associated TCR beta chains in a later analysis were more clonally expanded and had lower generation probabilities. For the cohort, immune exposure information was limited to CMV serostatus. According to a later analysis, parvovirus B19, influenza, CMV and Epstein-Barr virus appeared linked to several top co-occurrence clusters. A further reported finding was that TCR beta sequences accurately predicted the HLA-A and HLA-B alleles for most subjects in the first cohort.

Libraries were constructed by the immunoSEQ multiplex PCR assay. The multiplex PCR relied on a mix of 60 forward primers for TCR Vbeta segments and 13 reverse primers for TCR Jbeta segments. The CDR3 region of rearranged TCR beta genes was amplified from genomic DNA by a multiplex PCR assay. The amplified TCR beta libraries were sequenced on the Illumina HiSeq System as 87-base-pair reads. For the original study's pipeline: A later analysis counted 75 million to 100 million unique TCR beta chains across the 670 or so repertoires, and roughly 9.9 million of these chains were shared by at least two donors. Raw reads were error-corrected and collapsed into unique sequences with a nearest-neighbor algorithm that merged closely related sequences to remove PCR and sequencing errors. To assign V, D and J gene segments, CDR3 sequences were aligned to IMGT reference sequences. For a sequence to be retained, a match of at least six nucleotides was required to both a V gene segment and a J gene segment. Rearrangements were classified as productive when the CDR3 lacked stop codons and remained in frame with V and J, and all other rearrangements were classified as non-productive. CDR3 was defined by IMGT convention, running from the second conserved V-encoded cysteine to the conserved J-encoded phenylalanine. The earlier analysis of 550 to 650 of the donors excluded any sequence lacking an unambiguous match to a single V gene segment. In an earlier analysis of approximately 560 of the donors, a V segment was called functional when productive rearrangements were above 56.7%, and segregating when the standard deviation between donors exceeded 5%. A statistical classification framework was developed to diagnose cytomegalovirus status using the catalog of TCR beta chain sequences. In a later analysis, TCR nucleotide sequences were compared against IMGT/GENE-DB human TR gene sequences so that V and J genes could be assigned. In a later analysis, CDR3 sequences and most-parsimonious VDJ recombination scenarios were assigned using the TCRdist pipeline. A later analysis defined each TCR beta chain by its CDR3 amino acid sequence plus V-gene family, and excluded reads lacking a unique V-gene family. A later analysis removed several hundred highly shared, low-generation-probability nucleotide sequences to deal with suspected cross-contamination and a sequencing artifact. In a later analysis, a clonal expansion index for each public chain was calculated from normalized within-repertoire ranks of inferred template counts. Generation probabilities in a later analysis came from a VDJ recombination model fitted to out-of-frame rearrangements, and those results were checked against IGoR. In a later analysis, hypergeometric tests were used to score TCR-TCR, TCR-HLA and TCR-CMV co-occurrence, with a repertoire-size bias correction applied to TCR pairs. False discovery rates were estimated in a later analysis by permuting HLA or CMV assignments 20 times. In a later analysis, co-occurring TCRs were grouped using DBSCAN, with TCRdist sequence similarity added in when clustering inside HLA-allele-positive subsets. For co-occurrence clustering, repertoires with fewer than 30,000 or more than 120,000 public chains were excluded, along with 4 to 6 repertoires with anomalous nucleotide sharing. What TCRdb holds here is the immuneACCESS table cut down to in-frame rearrangements. Part of the clones is not present; checked against another copy, under half of the missing clones reflect an unresolved V gene, and the others are unexplained. The V and J calls and clone size were taken over from that table, and D and trimming were inferred from the DNA. For this sample there are about 190,000 clones; 60% to 80% appear just once. The ten top clones hold 3% to 3.5% of the sample.

The receptor was derived from a woman aged 25 to 39 in good health and CMV-seropositive. The sample consisted of PBMCs.

The CDR3 protein: CASGSNAFKRLAKNIQYF. The DNA sequence reads TGTGCTAGTGGTTCGAATGCGTTTAAACGACTAGCCAAAAACATTCAGTACTTC. Recombination connected TRBV12-5 to TRBJ2-4, with the D gene uncertain. V is pared back by 4 bases and J by 0 bases, with 19 bases lying between the germline termini. Including cysteine and phenylalanine, the CDR3 has 18 amino acids. Of all the DNA, just the CDR3 is kept, 54 bases in frame from base 1. From a lookup of the germline V gene, CDR1 and CDR2 are LGHNT and FRNRAP.